The entry that follows covers one T cell receptor beta chain sequence. Its target is unknown. Germline loops: CDR1 SNHLY, CDR2 FYNNEI. The CDR3 sequence is 16 residues long. V dropped 0 bases and J dropped 0 bases, with 12 bases sitting between them. Using immunoSEQ multiplex PCR, the repertoire was profiled, and TCRdb retains in-frame clones only, with some absent. This table has approximately 92,000 clones, around 94% appearing once. The sample originates from a study of siplizumab effects on memory and regulatory T cells. Findings and caveats of the study: Siplizumab brought about a significant reduction in alloreactive sequences traceable to unstimulated CD4+ memory cells. Few alloreactive clones mapped to unstimulated subsets. Proliferating Tregs in siplizumab cultures were never verified as suppressive.

Sequenced material: non-Treg CD4+ T cells sorted from blood. This clonotype originated in a human donor in good health. The chain recombines TRBV2 with TRBJ2-7; possibly TRBD2 for D (5 bases). The CDR3 loop reads CASSEAPAALSYEQYF. The CDR3 region has the DNA TGTGCCAGCAGTGAAGCACCAGCGGCCCTCTCCTACGAGCAGTACTTC.